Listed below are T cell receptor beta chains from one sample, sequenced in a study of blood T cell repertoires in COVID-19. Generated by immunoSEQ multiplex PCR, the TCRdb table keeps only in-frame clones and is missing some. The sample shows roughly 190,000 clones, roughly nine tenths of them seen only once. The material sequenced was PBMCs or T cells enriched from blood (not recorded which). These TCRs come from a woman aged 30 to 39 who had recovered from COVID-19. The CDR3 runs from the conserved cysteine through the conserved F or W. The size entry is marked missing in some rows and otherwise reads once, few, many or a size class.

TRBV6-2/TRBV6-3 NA CASSNPGQGALAAWETQYF
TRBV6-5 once CASSYSTGGNTIYF
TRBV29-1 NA CSAFGTKNEQFF
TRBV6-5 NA CASSSQYTEAFF
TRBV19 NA CASSIDPDGRRDYGYTF
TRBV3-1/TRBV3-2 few CASSQGIAGDNEQFF
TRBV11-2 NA CASSFDKQMNTEAFF
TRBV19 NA CASNEGAWTEAFF
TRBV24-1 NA CATSGGGYNEQFF
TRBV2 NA CASSDDQGGAEQYF
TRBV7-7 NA CASSAGLAVYNEQFF
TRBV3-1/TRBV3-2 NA CASSLGGQGVDEQYF
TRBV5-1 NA CASSLAPEEAYGYTF
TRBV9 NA CASGAGGEEDTQYF
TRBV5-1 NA CASSLTLSESAETQYF
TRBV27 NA CASSLSLRDRNNQPQHF
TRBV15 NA CATRNGLAGTQETQYF
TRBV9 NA CASSVTGTSNTGELFF
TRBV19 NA CASSLRQGSYEQYF
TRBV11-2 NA CASLGIGLAGGISYEQYF